The clone carrying this T cell receptor beta chain was seen ten or more times. TCRdb used MiXCR to reprocess the 5' RACE reads, holding one entry per CDR3 protein. The sample consists of some 53,000 distinct CDR3 sequences, just over 8% of them appearing once. This CDR3 region has 14 residues. The V end lost 4 bases, the J end lost 1 base, and 8 bases lay between the germline ends. CDR1 is LNHDA, CDR2 SQIVND, per germline (reference sequence). The entry originates in a study of early T cells in non-severe SARS-CoV-2 infection. Background on the study: Chains were not paired, and sequencing was done on bulk RNA from unsorted whole blood.

The receptor was derived from an adult who was a healthcare worker with PCR-confirmed SARS-CoV-2 infection or an uninfected control (not recorded which). J is TRBJ2-1 and V is TRBV19; D may be TRBD1 or TRBD2 (6 bases each). Sequenced: whole blood. The CDR3 spells CASSKGGSYNEQFF. The CDR3 DNA reads TGTGCCAGTAGTAAAGGGGGGTCCTACAATGAGCAGTTCTTC.